The 11 T cell receptor beta chains presented below share a single source sample, sequenced in a study of T cell repertoires in cytomegalovirus infection. TCRdb re-analysed the reads in MiXCR, keeping a single row per CDR3 protein. The sample has hundreds of thousands of distinct CDR3 sequences; more than 30% are singletons. For these receptors, no antigen is known. The sequences come from cultured PBMCs, collected from culture after CMV antigen stimulation. Receptors originate from a human donor in good health (CMV status not recorded). Some clones in this sample may be carry-over from other donors' samples.

This clonotype appeared a few times. This chain uses TRBV6-1 with TRBJ2-7, with 12 bases fitting TRBD2. The CDR3 has 15 amino acids. V shed 5 bases and J 6 bases; nucleotides not matched to a gene: 8. CDR1 and CDR2 (germline): MNHNS, SASEGT. CDR3 in amino acids: CASSRLAGGPGEQYV. CDR3 in DNA: TGTGCCAGCAGTAGGCTAGCGGGAGGGCCCGGCGAGCAGTACGTC.

This clonotype showed up many times. V usage is TRBV7-2 and J usage is TRBJ1-5; D not resolved. The germline V gene has CDR1 SGHTA and CDR2 FQGNSA. The V gene lost 2 bases and the J gene lost 2 bases, with 4 bases spanning the gap. CDR3 size: 13 residues. The chain's CDR3 is CASSLSGNQPQHF. The CDR3 bases are TGTGCCAGCAGCTTATCCGGCAATCAGCCCCAGCATTTT.

Remarks on this clonotype: Just one base apart from a much larger clone, this may be a read error. The chain uses TRBV7-2 and TRBJ2-5; D is ambiguous. The CDR3 length is 13 residues. CDR1 SGHTA and CDR2 FQGNSA come from the germline V gene. Trimming took 5 bases from V and 4 from J, leaving 11 bases between them. CDR3 DNA sequence: TGTACCAGCAGCCCCGGGCGTTCAGAGACCCAGTACTTC. Protein: CTSSPGRSETQYF.

The chain employs TRBV7-2 and TRBJ1-2, with TRBD1 matching 7 bases. CDR3 size: 14 residues. Trimming at V came to 5 bases and at J to 2 bases, leaving 5 bases not matched to a gene. Germline V CDR1 and CDR2: SGHTA, FQGNSA. The CDR3: CASSPVQGNYGYTF. The CDR3 DNA sequence: TGTGCCAGCAGCCCAGTACAGGGGAACTATGGCTACACCTTC.

This clonotype turned up a few times. The chain combines TRBV20-1 with TRBJ2-1, with D maybe TRBD2 (6 bases). The V end lost 2 bases, the J end lost 8 bases, and 10 bases lay between the germline ends. There are 12 residues in the CDR3. Germline-derived CDR1 and CDR2 are DFQATT and SNEGSKA (reference sequence). The CDR3 loop is CSARREVYEQFF. The CDR3 nucleotides read TGCAGTGCTAGAAGGGAGGTCTATGAGCAGTTCTTC.

The gene calls are TRBV5-1 and TRBJ1-1; the D is unclear. This CDR3 is 13 amino acids long. With 2 bases removed from V and 5 bases from J, the gap between germline ends came to 10 bases. The V gene's germline CDR1 is SGHRS and CDR2 YFSETQ. CDR3 coding DNA: TGCGCCAGCAGCTTTAATATACGAACTGAAGCTTTCTTT. This translates into CASSFNIRTEAFF. Based on the CDR3 plus reference TRBV5-1 and TRBJ1-1, the full variable domain is KAGVTQTPRYLIKTRGQQVTLSCSPISGHRSVSWYQQTPGQGLQFLFEYFSETQRNKGNFPGRFSGRQFSNSRSEMNVSTLELGDSALYLCASSFNIRTEAFFGQGTRLTVV.

This clonotype was seen a handful of times. The chain joins TRBV29-1 to TRBJ2-1; D tentatively fits TRBD1 or TRBD2 (5 bases each). Trimming shortened V by 7 bases and J by 15 bases, and 16 bases separated the two germline ends. Germline values: CDR1 SQVTM, CDR2 ANQGSEA. The CDR3 extends over 10 amino acids. The CDR3 here is CSAAGPGTFF. CDR3 DNA: TGCAGCGCAGCCGGACCTGGGACGTTCTTC.

Here the CDR3 reads CSLQGRTHNEQFF. CDR3 nucleotides: TGCAGTTTGCAGGGGAGAACCCACAATGAGCAGTTCTTC. J is TRBJ2-1 and V is TRBV20-1; the D gene is possibly TRBD1 (6 bases). CDR3 length equals 13 residues. Between the trimmed V and J ends, which lost 8 bases and 5 bases, there was a span of 16 bases. Germline assignment: CDR1 DFQATT and CDR2 SNEGSKA (reference sequence).

The chain couples TRBV27 to TRBJ1-4; no firm D call. This CDR3 is built from 15 residues. V dropped 0 bases and J dropped 5 bases, with 10 bases sitting between them. Germline assignment: CDR1 MNHEY and CDR2 SMNVEV (reference sequence). CDR3 sequence: CASSLSWATNEKLFF. The DNA of the CDR3 is TGTGCCAGCAGTTTATCGTGGGCCACGAATGAAAAACTGTTTTTT.

This clonotype was recorded at least ten times. The CDR3 spells CASSLLGQGATEQYV. CDR3 DNA sequence: TGTGCCAGCAGCTTACTGGGACAGGGGGCTACCGAGCAGTACGTC. This chain uses TRBV7-2 with TRBJ2-7; 12 nucleotides align to TRBD1. The V segment lost 2 bases and the J segment 6 bases; nucleotides outside the gene matches: 5. Per the germline V gene, CDR1 is SGHTA and CDR2 is FQGNSA. This CDR3 is built from 15 residues.

The V and J genes are TRBV2 and TRBJ1-1, with 7 positions matching TRBD1. CDR3 length: 18 amino acids. The J segment lost 0 bases and the V segment lost 3 bases, leaving 13 bases of the junction unmatched. Germline assignment: CDR1 SNHLY and CDR2 FYNNEI. CDR3 amino acids: CASSDVIPGQVMNTEAFF. CDR3 DNA sequence: TGTGCCAGCAGTGACGTAATTCCCGGACAGGTCATGAACACTGAAGCTTTCTTT.